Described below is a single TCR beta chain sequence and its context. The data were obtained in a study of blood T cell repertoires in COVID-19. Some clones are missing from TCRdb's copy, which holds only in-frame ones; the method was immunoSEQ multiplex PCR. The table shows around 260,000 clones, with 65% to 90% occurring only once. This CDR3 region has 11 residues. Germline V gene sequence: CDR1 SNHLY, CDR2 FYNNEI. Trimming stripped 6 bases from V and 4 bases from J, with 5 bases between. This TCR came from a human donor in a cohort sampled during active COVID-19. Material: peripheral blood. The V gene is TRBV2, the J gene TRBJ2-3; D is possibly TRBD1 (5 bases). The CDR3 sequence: CASRGPDTQYF. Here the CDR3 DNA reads TGTGCCAGCAGGGGGCCAGATACGCAGTATTTT.